Below are 26 T cell receptor beta chains sequenced from a single sample in a study of T cells in tuberculosis. Here immunoSEQ multiplex PCR was the method, and the copy in TCRdb shows in-frame clones only, minus some. The table includes over 30,000 clones, 87% detected once. Time point given: new active TB diagnosis, blood taken before or within 7 days of starting treatment. The sample here was PBMCs, taken at tuberculosis diagnosis. These receptors were obtained from an adult with tuberculosis.

The rearrangement joins TRBV5-4 to TRBJ2-1; perhaps TRBD2 as D (6 bases). The CDR3 covers 13 residues. V dropped 0 bases and J dropped 8 bases, with 9 bases sitting between them. Germline lookup yields CDR1 SGHNT and CDR2 YYREEE (reference sequence). The CDR3 protein is CASSLEGGDEQFF. In DNA form, the CDR3 reads TGTGCCAGCAGCTTGGAGGGCGGGGATGAGCAGTTCTTC.

The J gene is TRBJ2-1, the V gene TRBV6-5; 9 bases agree with TRBD2. In germline, CDR1 is MNHEY, CDR2 SVGAGI. This CDR3 is built from 13 residues. Trimming cost V 10 bases and J 8 bases; bases outside gene matches: 9. The CDR3 region is CATLGGGADEQFF. CDR3 nucleotides: TGTGCCACCTTGGGCGGGGGGGCCGATGAGCAGTTCTTC.

The chain has TRBV10-3 and TRBJ1-2; maybe TRBD1 (6 bases). CDR3 size: 14 residues. Between the trimmed V and J ends, which lost 6 bases and 8 bases, there was a span of 19 bases. The V gene's germline CDR1 is ENHRY and CDR2 SYGVKD. The DNA for the CDR3 is TGTGCCATCAGCACCTGGACAGCTCACCAGGGCTACACCTTC. Translated, it gives CAISTWTAHQGYTF.

The V and J genes are TRBV7-9 and TRBJ1-4; no definite D call. The length of the CDR3 is 13 residues. The V gene lost 2 bases and the J gene lost 8 bases, with 9 bases spanning the gap. The V gene's germline CDR1 is SEHNR and CDR2 FQNEAQ (reference sequence). DNA of the CDR3: TGTGCCAGCAGCTTATCGGGGAGGGAAAAACTGTTTTTT. Encoded protein: CASSLSGREKLFF.

J is TRBJ1-6 and V is TRBV28; no clear D gene. V lost 4 bases and J 10 bases, leaving 11 bases between the germline ends. CDR3 size: 13 residues. Germline V lookup: CDR1 MDHEN, CDR2 SYDVKM. The CDR3 protein is CASSWRWESPLHF. In DNA form, the CDR3 reads TGTGCCAGCAGTTGGAGGTGGGAGTCACCCCTCCACTTT.

The V gene is TRBV15, the J gene TRBJ1-1; the D is unclear. Trimming took off 4 bases at V and 5 bases at J, with 14 bases between the two ends. The CDR3 totals 14 residues. CDR1 is LNHNV, CDR2 YYDKDF, per germline (reference sequence). This chain's CDR3 is CATSKGGYGTEAFF. CDR3 coding DNA: TGTGCCACCAGCAAGGGAGGGTATGGGACTGAAGCTTTCTTT. The entire variable domain, with the rest obtained from reference TRBV15 and TRBJ1-1, is as follows: DAMVIQNPRYQVTQFGKPVTLSCSQTLNHNVMYWYQQKSSQAPKLLFHYYDKDFNNEADTPDNFQSRRPNTSFCFLDIRSPGLGDTAMYLCATSKGGYGTEAFFGQGTRLTVV.

This rearrangement joins TRBV10-1 to TRBJ2-7; 11 bases are a match to TRBD1. This CDR3 is built from 16 residues. The ends lost 0 bases at V and 5 bases at J; junction bases unmatched: 6. Germline CDR1 WNHNN, CDR2 SYGVQD (reference sequence). The CDR3 reads CASSESPGQGVHEQYF. The CDR3 nucleotides are TGCGCCAGCAGTGAGTCTCCGGGACAGGGGGTCCACGAGCAGTACTTC.

The genes are TRBV30 and TRBJ2-5; 8 bases fit TRBD1. V was clipped by 8 bases and J by 5 bases; unmatched bases: 10. The germline V gene has CDR1 GTSNPN and CDR2 SVGIG (reference sequence). This CDR3 region has 13 residues. The CDR3 here is CAGAQGAGETQYF. The CDR3 nucleotides are TGTGCCGGGGCTCAGGGGGCCGGGGAGACCCAGTACTTC. The full variable domain, completed using reference TRBV30 and TRBJ2-5, is SQTIHQWPATLVQPVGSPLSLECTVEGTSNPNLYWYRQAAGRGLQLLFYSVGIGQISSEVPQNLSASRPQDRQFILSSKKLLLSDSGFYLCAGAQGAGETQYFGPGTRLLVL.

CDR3 residues: CASSQDRQGWTGELFF. The DNA of the CDR3 is TGCGCCAGCAGCCAAGATCGACAGGGATGGACCGGGGAGCTGTTTTTT. J is TRBJ2-2 and V is TRBV4-3; 7 bases match TRBD1. Germline V gene data show CDR1 as LGHNA and CDR2 as YSLEER. The CDR3 totals 16 residues. With V trimmed by 0 bases and J by 5 bases, 6 bases remained unmatched.

The chain has TRBV5-5 and TRBJ2-7; D is unresolved. Trimming took 0 bases from V and 4 from J, leaving 14 bases between them. The CDR3 sequence is 15 residues long. Germline assignment: CDR1 SGHKS and CDR2 YYEKEE (reference sequence). This chain's CDR3 is CASSLVAGPLYEQYF. As DNA, the CDR3 is TGTGCCAGCAGCTTGGTGGCAGGCCCCCTTTACGAGCAGTACTTC.

A few counts support this clone. The chain joins TRBV30 to TRBJ1-2; a weak D match, TRBD1 (5 bases). Between the trimmed V and J ends, which lost 4 bases and 2 bases, there was a span of 8 bases. Germline V CDR1 and CDR2: GTSNPN, SVGIG (reference sequence). This CDR3 is 12 amino acids long. In DNA form, the CDR3 reads TGTGCCTGGACGTCAGGGAACTATGGCTACACCTTC. Translated, it gives CAWTSGNYGYTF.

The chain carries TRBV6-1 and TRBJ1-2, with D tentatively TRBD1 (6 bases). Trimming took 2 bases from V and 6 from J, leaving 7 bases between them. The germline V gene has CDR1 MNHNS and CDR2 SASEGT. The CDR3 contains 12 residues. The CDR3 reads CASSEQGNGYTF. In DNA form, the CDR3 reads TGTGCCAGCAGTGAACAGGGGAATGGCTACACCTTC.

The chain is built from TRBV7-9 and TRBJ1-2; 7 bases fit TRBD1. The CDR3 contains 17 residues. In germline, CDR1 is SEHNR, CDR2 FQNEAQ (reference sequence). With 4 bases clipped from V and 3 bases from J, the junction kept 14 bases outside the gene matches. The CDR3 here is CASSSNRDREQDYGYTF. Written as DNA, the CDR3 is TGTGCCAGCAGCTCCAACCGGGACAGAGAACAGGACTATGGCTACACCTTC.

This clone qualifies as medium-sized. The rearrangement links TRBV4-1 to TRBJ2-3, with D possibly matching TRBD1 (6 bases). The CDR3 has 15 residues. Per germline, CDR1 MGHRA and CDR2 YSYEKL. The V end was cut by 4 bases, the J end by 2 bases, with 13 bases between. The CDR3 reads CASSREDSLTDTQYF. DNA for the CDR3: TGCGCCAGCAGCCGAGAGGACAGTCTCACAGATACGCAGTATTTT.

The CDR3 DNA reads TGCGCCAGCAGCCCAGTCACGTCTGGGGCCAACGTCCTGACTTTC. The encoded protein is CASSPVTSGANVLTF. V is TRBV4-3 and J is TRBJ2-6; D call uncertain. Germline V gene sequence: CDR1 LGHNA, CDR2 YSLEER. The CDR3 extends over 15 amino acids. Trimming took 4 bases from V and 1 from J, leaving 8 bases between them.

This clone was recorded only once. This chain connects TRBV4-1 to TRBJ2-7, with 7 positions matching TRBD1. The CDR3 consists of 16 residues. The germline CDR1 and CDR2 sequences are MGHRA and YSYEKL. The V gene end was trimmed by 0 bases and the J gene end by 6 bases; junction bases not matched to a gene: 11. In nucleotides, the CDR3 is TGCGCCAGCAGCCAAGATGTTGGGACAGCTCAAGGCGAGCAGTACTTC. Translation: CASSQDVGTAQGEQYF.

The CDR3 reads CASSPRDSGTGELFF. The CDR3 nucleotides are TGCGCCAGCAGCCCACGGGACTCGGGGACCGGGGAGCTGTTTTTT. The rearrangement links TRBV4-3 to TRBJ2-2, with D possibly TRBD2 on 6 matching bases. V dropped 4 bases and J dropped 5 bases, with 14 bases sitting between them. The germline gives CDR1 LGHNA, CDR2 YSLEER. The CDR3 spans 15 residues.

The V call is TRBV4-2, the J call TRBJ2-1, with 12 bases fitting TRBD2. CDR3 length: 15 residues. J lost 10 bases, V lost 4 bases, and 8 bases had no gene match. The V gene's germline CDR1 is LGHNA and CDR2 YNFKEQ. CDR3 coding DNA: TGTGCCAGCAGCCCTCTAGCGGGGGGGCTCCAGGAGCAGTTCTTC. Encoded protein: CASSPLAGGLQEQFF.

Only a few counts were recorded for this clone. The rearrangement uses TRBV28 and TRBJ1-6, with 10 bases identical to TRBD1. Trimming took 0 bases from V and 9 from J; bases not matched to a gene: 5. This CDR3 region has 16 residues. The germline CDR1 and CDR2 sequences are MDHEN and SYDVKM. In DNA form, the CDR3 reads TGTGCCAGCAGTTTATGGATAGGGACAGGGGTTTCACCCCTCCACTTT. It yields the protein CASSLWIGTGVSPLHF.

This clone was seen once. One junction end does not reproduce the germline sequence, and a read error may be involved. The rearrangement uses TRBV7-7 and TRBJ2-1; 7 bases are shared with TRBD1. This CDR3 has 15 residues. The germline V gene encodes CDR1 SSHAT and CDR2 FNYEAQ (reference sequence). The CDR3 DNA sequence: TGTGCTAGCAGCCAATCTAGGGACAGATACAATGAGCAGTTCTTC. Its translation: CASSQSRDRYNEQFF. The whole variable domain, filled in from reference TRBV7-7 and TRBJ2-1, reads GAGVSQSPRYKVTKRGQDVTLRCDPISSHATLYWYQQALGQGPEFLTYFNYEAQPDKSGLPSDRFSAERPEGSISTLTIQRTEQRDSAMYRCASSQSRDRYNEQFFGPGTRLTVL.

The CDR3 nucleotides are TGTGCCAGCAGCTTAATGGGGGGACTAGTCGGAGATACGCAGTATTTT. The encoded protein is CASSLMGGLVGDTQYF. The chain is built from TRBV7-3 and TRBJ2-3; TRBD2 matches at 8 bases. Germline values: CDR1 SGHTA, CDR2 FQGTGA. The CDR3 loop spans 16 amino acids. Unmatched junction bases numbered 8, after V lost 1 base and J lost 5 bases.

The chain carries TRBV11-2 and TRBJ2-7; D possibly corresponds to TRBD1 (5 bases). This CDR3 is built from 15 residues. With 0 bases removed from V and 9 bases from J, the gap between germline ends came to 18 bases. Looked up from germline, CDR1 is SGHAT and CDR2 is FQNNGV. The CDR3 DNA follows: TGTGCCAGCAGCTTAGAAGACAGTCATTTCTTTGGGCAGTACTTC. It is translated as CASSLEDSHFFGQYF.

V is TRBV20-1 and J is TRBJ1-2, with D unresolved. CDR1 is DFQATT and CDR2 is SNEGSKA in the germline V gene (reference sequence). The CDR3 has 11 amino acids. V lost 1 base, J lost 7 bases, and 7 bases lay in between. CDR3 nucleotide sequence: TGCAGTGCTAGAGTCTACCTTGGCTACACCTTC. It yields the protein CSARVYLGYTF.

V gene TRBV19 combines with J gene TRBJ1-1; no reliable D call. V was shortened by 3 bases and J by 1 base, with 6 bases between the two germline ends. The CDR3 has 13 amino acids. In germline, CDR1 is LNHDA, CDR2 SQIVND (reference sequence). CDR3 DNA: TGTGCCAGTAGTATTGTACAGAACACTGAAGCTTTCTTT. Translating gives CASSIVQNTEAFF.

This chain uses TRBV5-1 with TRBJ2-1, with TRBD2 matching 12 bases. The CDR3 has 15 amino acids. Per germline, CDR1 SGHRS and CDR2 YFSETQ. Trimming at V came to 4 bases and at J to 4 bases, leaving 3 bases not matched to a gene. The chain's CDR3 is CASSLLAGGYNEQFF. In DNA form, the CDR3 reads TGCGCCAGCAGCCTTCTAGCGGGGGGGTACAATGAGCAGTTCTTC.

V usage is TRBV5-1 and J usage is TRBJ1-2, with D unresolved. From germline, CDR1 is SGHRS and CDR2 YFSETQ. The CDR3 is 14 amino acids. The V end was cut by 2 bases, the J end by 0 bases, with 8 bases between. CDR3 loop: CASSLPGANYGYTF. CDR3 DNA sequence: TGCGCCAGCAGCTTACCCGGAGCTAACTATGGCTACACCTTC.